The next 10 T cell receptor beta chains were all read from a single sample in a study of T-cell reconstitution after alpha-beta-depleted transplantation in children. TCRbeta library preparation incorporated unique molecular identifiers. TCRdb reprocessed the PCR reads via MiXCR and lists one record per CDR3 protein. The table records hundreds of thousands of distinct CDR3 sequences, 16% of them present only once. Specimen: PBMCs, mostly from graft donor cells, collected 360 days after TCRalphabeta/CD19-depleted stem cell transplant. The receptors shown here come from a male patient younger than 18 who had a stem cell transplant for acute lymphoblastic leukemia, so the T cells may come from the graft donor.

This clonotype was counted only a few times. The chain has TRBV7-9 and TRBJ2-3; 11 bases match TRBD2. CDR3 length: 14 amino acids. Looked up from germline, CDR1 is SEHNR and CDR2 is FQNEAQ (reference sequence). The V gene end was trimmed by 5 bases and the J gene end by 5 bases; junction bases not matched to a gene: 3. In nucleotides, the CDR3 is TGTGCCAGCAGCCCGGGACTAGCGGTAGATACGCAGTATTTT. As protein: CASSPGLAVDTQYF.

This clonotype turned up a few times. V is TRBV29-1 and J is TRBJ2-1; 9 nucleotides match TRBD2. Germline CDR1 and CDR2: SQVTM and ANQGSEA. Trimming removed 7 bases from V and 1 base from J; junction bases left unmatched: 8. The CDR3 consists of 15 residues. CDR3 residues: CSGQTSGLSYNEQFF. CDR3 coding DNA: TGCAGCGGACAAACTAGCGGGTTGTCCTACAATGAGCAGTTCTTC.

This rearrangement joins TRBV7-3 to TRBJ2-7, with TRBD2 matching over 8 bases. This CDR3 has 14 amino acids. Per germline, CDR1 SGHTA and CDR2 FQGTGA. J gave up 5 bases and V 2 bases, and 5 bases lay outside the gene matches. In DNA, the CDR3 is TGTGCCAGCAGCTTAGGGACTAGAAGGAACGAGCAGTACTTC. It specifies CASSLGTRRNEQYF.

The chain recombines TRBV9 with TRBJ2-1; D unclear. The CDR3 covers 12 residues. CDR1 is SGDLS and CDR2 is YYNGEE in the germline V gene. The V gene lost 9 bases and the J gene lost 5 bases, with 12 bases spanning the gap. The CDR3 DNA is TGTGCCACCTCTCGCCGGAACAATGAGCAGTTCTTC. It is translated as CATSRRNNEQFF.

This chain uses TRBV28 with TRBJ2-7, with D perhaps being TRBD1 or TRBD2 (5 bases each). Germline V lookup: CDR1 MDHEN, CDR2 SYDVKM. CDR3 length equals 15 residues. V was trimmed by 4 bases and J by 3 bases, leaving 16 bases between them. The CDR3 region has the DNA TGTGCCAGCAGTTCTCCCAGGGACGGTTTCTACGAGCAGTACTTC. Its translation: CASSSPRDGFYEQYF.

This clonotype came up many times. The rearrangement joins TRBV29-1 to TRBJ2-1; 11 bases align to TRBD2. The J segment lost 4 bases and the V segment lost 4 bases, leaving 0 bases of the junction unmatched. CDR1 SQVTM and CDR2 ANQGSEA come from the germline V gene. This CDR3 comprises 13 residues. CDR3 DNA: TGCAGCGTTGGGACTAGCGGGTACAATGAGCAGTTCTTC. Encoded protein: CSVGTSGYNEQFF.

This clonotype was recorded a few times. One junction end disagrees with the germline gene, perhaps due to a read error. The rearrangement links TRBV20-1 to TRBJ2-1; 10 nucleotides align to TRBD2. CDR3 length equals 19 residues. Looked up from germline, CDR1 is DFQATT and CDR2 is SNEGSKA (reference sequence). In DNA form, the CDR3 reads TGCAGTGTTAGAGATCTCCGGGCCCCTCTAGCGGGAGATATAAATGAGCAGTTCTTC. Translation: CSVRDLRAPLAGDINEQFF.

CDR3 sequence (DNA): TGTGCCAGCAGCTTAAACCGGGCGGGCACTGAAGCTTTCTTT. Its translation: CASSLNRAGTEAFF. V and J are TRBV5-8 and TRBJ1-1; D is unresolved. CDR3 size: 14 residues. Germline values: CDR1 SGHTS, CDR2 YDEGEE. Trimming cost V 2 bases and J 4 bases, with 12 bases left between them. Using reference TRBV5-8 and TRBJ1-1 for the parts outside the CDR3, the full variable domain is EAGVTQSPTHLIKTRGQQATLRCSPISGHTSVYWYQQALGLGLQFLLWYDEGEERNRGNFPPRFSGRQFPNYSSELNVNALELEDSALYLCASSLNRAGTEAFFGQGTRLTVV.

The chain couples TRBV29-1 to TRBJ2-1, with D perhaps given as TRBD1 or TRBD2 (6 bases each). Trimming stripped 7 bases from V and 0 bases from J, with 13 bases between. The germline CDR1 and CDR2 sequences are SQVTM and ANQGSEA. The CDR3 is 14 residues long. CDR3 protein: CSATGASSYNEQFF. CDR3 DNA: TGCAGCGCTACGGGGGCCAGCTCCTACAATGAGCAGTTCTTC.

The chain has TRBV9 and TRBJ1-1; D gene unclear. The length of the CDR3 is 14 residues. Trimming pared 3 bases from V and 11 bases from J, leaving 20 bases between. The germline V gene encodes CDR1 SGDLS and CDR2 YYNGEE. CDR3 sequence: CASSGGPLIREAFF. Here the CDR3 DNA reads TGTGCCAGCAGCGGGGGTCCTCTCATACGTGAGGCTTTCTTT.